This T cell receptor (beta chain) derives from a study of lymphopenia after photon versus proton radiotherapy (dated by TCRdb to the late 2010s). Some background on the complete study: Photon and proton radiation therapy were compared by the study for their immunological effects in patients with gastrointestinal tumors who developed high-grade lymphopenia. The cohort comprised about 20 patients with gastrointestinal tumors who received either photon or proton therapy and then developed lymphopenia. The goal of the study was to describe how the two radiation modalities differ in their effects on the immune system. The full study reports these points: Across the cohort, among patients who died, a greater drop in TCR diversity after the nadir was inversely correlated with overall survival time. Proton-treated patients stayed relatively stable during treatment, while photon-treated patients lost naive T cells and TCR diversity and gained effector/memory populations. Once the lymphocyte count had reached its nadir, the repertoires of photon-treated patients showed oligoclonal expansion, particularly of CD8+ Temra cells, and this expansion drove the decline in diversity. The authors looked at the survival association only in patients who died, and they framed better survival with proton therapy as a possibility rather than a demonstrated result.

The library was made by the immunoSEQ multiplex PCR assay. T cell repertoires were profiled with deep sequencing of rearranged TCR beta loci together with multiparametric flow cytometry. The source is immuneACCESS, and TCRdb retained only in-frame sequences with V and J called. Part of the clones is not carried over; for the studies checked, unresolved V genes explain less than half of this, and the remainder is unexplained. Across this sample there are more than 45,000 clones, with more than 90% seen only once. Roughly 18% of the sample belongs to the ten largest clones. The junction shows trimming of 6 bases on V and 4 bases on J, plus 4 bases between the germline ends. The CDR3, cysteine through phenylalanine, is 10 amino acids long. The entry retains the CDR3 DNA only, 30 bases that are in frame from base 1. As encoded in the germline V gene, CDR1 is WSHSY while CDR2 is SAAADI. Turning to this clone: Its antigen is currently not known. No clone much larger than this one lies a single base away; base qualities are absent.

The receptor chain draws on TRBV10-2 and TRBJ2-7; no D gene is confidently identified. Material: peripheral blood, obtained from a patient treated with photon-based radiotherapy. This TCR derives from a woman in her 40s with cholangiocarcinoma. The sequenced DNA is TGCGCCAGCAGGGGGTACGAGCAGTACTTC. It translates to CASRGYEQYF.